The source of this TCR beta chain is a study of cytomegalovirus exposure and HLA in healthy donors. The study, taken as a whole, reports: Rare TCR sequences dominated, though some public TCRs recurred in many donors. Among TCR beta chains, those listed as cytomegalovirus-associated numbered 164.

Separate from the roughly 630-subject first cohort was the approximately 120-subject validation cohort, to which the donors belonged. V was clipped by 5 bases and J by 1 base, with 17 bases between them. Per germline, CDR1 ENHRY and CDR2 SYGVKD. This CDR3 spans 16 amino acids. On this clone itself: Antigen specificity is unknown.

Assay used: immunoSEQ multiplex PCR; TCRdb lists only in-frame clones, some missing. The top ten clones hold around 3% of a sample with over 200,000 clones, about 86% of them seen once. The sequenced material came from PBMCs. The chain couples TRBV10-3 to TRBJ1-1; D is possibly TRBD1 (5 bases). The clonotype originates from a young woman in good health and CMV-seronegative. The CDR3 loop reads CAISQTHGHTNTEAFF. CDR3 bases: TGTGCCATCAGTCAAACACATGGACATACGAACACTGAAGCTTTCTTT.